This TCR beta chain was identified in a study of early T cells in non-severe SARS-CoV-2 infection. Study background: It was bulk RNA from unsorted whole blood that was sequenced, and the chains were unpaired.

This clonotype was seen many times. The TCR library protocol was used to attach unique molecular identifiers. These identifiers were attached to individual cDNA molecules. A single record per CDR3 protein comes from TCRdb applying MiXCR to the 5' RACE reads. The sample consists of about 76,000 distinct CDR3 sequences, approximately 11% of them appearing once. The CDR3 is made up of 15 amino acids. V lost 1 base, J lost 11 bases, and 18 bases lay in between. In germline, CDR1 is KGHSH, CDR2 LQKENI. Sequencing was carried out using whole blood. V gene TRBV18 combines with J gene TRBJ2-4, with D unclear. This TCR was recovered from an adult who was a healthcare worker with PCR-confirmed SARS-CoV-2 infection or an uninfected control (not recorded which). The CDR3 reads CASSPRVPAGDVQYF. CDR3 nucleotide sequence: TGTGCCAGCTCACCACGGGTTCCGGCAGGAGACGTTCAGTACTTC.